The 26 T cell receptor beta chains presented below share a single source sample, sequenced in a study of PD-1 blockade in classical Hodgkin lymphoma. Specified time point: cycle 4 day 1 (C4D1), after six to seven weeks of nivolumab. In every patient, relapse followed autologous stem cell transplantation, while exposure to brentuximab vedotin differed. The method was immunoSEQ multiplex PCR; TCRdb's version includes in-frame clones alone and lacks a portion of them. Seen here are roughly 60,000 clones, around 90% observed once, and the top ten hold around 8%. The input for sequencing was peripheral blood mononuclear cells (PBMCs), taken before the fourth cycle of nivolumab. The source is a human donor with classical Hodgkin lymphoma.

The CDR3 DNA follows: TGTGCCAGTAGTTTGGGAGACAGAGGTCATCAGCCCCAGCATTTT. Encoded protein: CASSLGDRGHQPQHF. The rearrangement uses TRBV19 and TRBJ1-5; D possibly corresponds to TRBD1 (5 bases). The length of the CDR3 is 15 residues. V lost 5 bases to trimming and J lost 5 bases, with 16 bases between them. In germline, CDR1 is LNHDA, CDR2 SQIVND (reference sequence). Together with reference TRBV19 and TRBJ1-5, the CDR3 gives the full variable domain: DGGITQSPKYLFRKEGQNVTLSCEQNLNHDAMYWYRQDPGQGLRLIYYSQIVNDFQKGDIAEGYSVSREKKESFPLTVTSAQKNPTAFYLCASSLGDRGHQPQHFGDGTRLSIL.

The chain recombines TRBV13 with TRBJ2-5, with D perhaps matching TRBD2 (5 bases). The CDR3 sequence is 14 residues long. Trimming took off 4 bases at V and 2 bases at J, with 11 bases between the two ends. Germline V gene sequence: CDR1 PRHDT, CDR2 FYEKMQ (reference sequence). The CDR3 nucleotides read TGTGCCAGCAGCTCAGGACTGGCTCAAGAGACCCAGTACTTC. Translating gives CASSSGLAQETQYF.

This chain links TRBV13 with TRBJ1-1; D gene ambiguous. Germline lookup yields CDR1 PRHDT and CDR2 FYEKMQ (reference sequence). With 0 bases removed from V and 0 bases from J, the gap between germline ends came to 14 bases. The length of the CDR3 is 17 residues. Written as DNA, the CDR3 is TGTGCCAGCAGCTTAGGGGTGATCGACGGCATGAACACTGAAGCTTTCTTT. Translating gives CASSLGVIDGMNTEAFF. Filled out from reference TRBV13 and TRBJ1-1, the complete variable domain reads AAGVIQSPRHLIKEKRETATLKCYPIPRHDTVYWYQQGPGQDPQFLISFYEKMQSDKGSIPDRFSAQQFSDYHSELNMSSLELGDSALYFCASSLGVIDGMNTEAFFGQGTRLTVV.

This clone was picked up a small number of times. This sequence joins TRBV27 and TRBJ2-7; D is unresolved. The germline V and J ends were trimmed by 5 bases and 3 bases, with 17 bases remaining between them. The CDR3 totals 15 residues. Germline V gene data show CDR1 as MNHEY and CDR2 as SMNVEV (reference sequence). CDR3 protein: CASSPITPNVYEQYF. The CDR3 DNA sequence: TGTGCCAGCAGTCCAATAACCCCAAACGTCTACGAGCAGTACTTC.

The V and J genes are TRBV29-1 and TRBJ1-2, with D unresolved. Trimming pared 6 bases from V and 8 bases from J, leaving 10 bases between. Germline V CDR1 and CDR2: SQVTM, ANQGSEA. This CDR3 is built from 10 residues. The CDR3 loop reads CSVGPMGYTF. Written as DNA, the CDR3 is TGCAGCGTCGGACCTATGGGCTACACCTTC. Full variable domain (missing parts from reference TRBV29-1 and TRBJ1-2): SAVISQKPSRDICQRGTSLTIQCQVDSQVTMMFWYRQQPGQSLTLIATANQGSEATYESGFVIDKFPISRPNLTFSTLTVSNMSPEDSSIYLCSVGPMGYTFGSGTRLTVV.

This chain connects TRBV28 to TRBJ2-1; tentatively, D is TRBD2 (6 bases). Trimming pared 7 bases from V and 0 bases from J, leaving 13 bases between. The length of the CDR3 is 15 residues. The germline gives CDR1 MDHEN, CDR2 SYDVKM. The CDR3 loop reads CASIGSFLSYNEQFF. In nucleotides, the CDR3 is TGTGCCAGCATCGGGAGTTTCCTCTCCTACAATGAGCAGTTCTTC.

The V gene is TRBV5-1, the J gene TRBJ2-1; D uncertain. Germline V gives CDR1 SGHRS, CDR2 YFSETQ. The V gene lost 6 bases and the J gene lost 10 bases, with 11 bases spanning the gap. This CDR3 contains 11 residues. This CDR3 is CASKTDHEQFF. The CDR3 bases are TGCGCCAGCAAGACGGACCACGAGCAGTTCTTC. The full variable domain, rest sourced from reference TRBV5-1 and TRBJ2-1, is KAGVTQTPRYLIKTRGQQVTLSCSPISGHRSVSWYQQTPGQGLQFLFEYFSETQRNKGNFPGRFSGRQFSNSRSEMNVSTLELGDSALYLCASKTDHEQFFGPGTRLTVL.

The chain couples TRBV25-1 to TRBJ1-1; no clear D gene. CDR3 length equals 15 residues. The germline gives CDR1 MGHDK, CDR2 SYGVNS. Between the trimmed V and J ends, which lost 2 bases and 5 bases, there was a span of 15 bases. The CDR3 bases are TGTGCCAGCAGTGAAACCACCGCCTTGGGGACTGAAGCTTTCTTT. It is translated as CASSETTALGTEAFF.

This clone was found once. This sequence joins TRBV5-1 and TRBJ1-6, with D unclear. This CDR3 comprises 17 residues. V was trimmed by 1 base and J by 4 bases, leaving 15 bases between them. CDR1 SGHRS and CDR2 YFSETQ come from the germline V gene. Here the CDR3 reads CASSLLSRTNYNSPLHF. CDR3 sequence (DNA): TGCGCCAGCAGCTTGTTATCCCGGACTAATTATAATTCACCCCTCCACTTT.

The chain links TRBV19 to TRBJ1-2; D call uncertain. CDR1 LNHDA and CDR2 SQIVND come from the germline V gene (reference sequence). The CDR3 runs 15 residues. V lost 5 bases, J lost 8 bases, and 21 bases lay in between. Written as DNA, the CDR3 is TGTGCCAGTAGTCCGGATCCGGGGAATACTGGGGGCTACACCTTC. Protein sequence: CASSPDPGNTGGYTF.

This chain uses TRBV29-1 with TRBJ2-5; TRBD2 aligns across 11 bases. CDR3 size: 15 residues. Per the germline V gene, CDR1 is SQVTM and CDR2 is ANQGSEA. V lost 6 bases and J lost 5; bases outside the gene matches: 11. The CDR3 DNA reads as TGCAGCGTGAATATAGCGGGAGGGCCGAGGGAGACCCAGTACTTC. This codes for CSVNIAGGPRETQYF.

About this clone: This specimen includes other DNA sequences encoding the same CDR3. This CDR3 is CASSLGSYEQYF. The CDR3, as DNA: TGTGCCAGCAGCTTAGGGTCCTACGAGCAGTACTTC. V is TRBV13 and J is TRBJ2-7; D is uncertain. Germline CDR1 PRHDT, CDR2 FYEKMQ (reference sequence). This CDR3 is 12 amino acids long. The V end was cut by 0 bases, the J end by 1 base, with 1 base between. The full variable domain, with the rest looked up from reference TRBV13 and TRBJ2-7, is AAGVIQSPRHLIKEKRETATLKCYPIPRHDTVYWYQQGPGQDPQFLISFYEKMQSDKGSIPDRFSAQQFSDYHSELNMSSLELGDSALYFCASSLGSYEQYFGPGTRLTVT.

The chain combines TRBV4-2 with TRBJ2-5, with 9 bases aligning to TRBD2. CDR1 and CDR2 from the germline V gene are LGHNA and YNFKEQ. Losses at the gene ends were 2 bases for V and 5 bases for J; bases not matched to a gene: 12. The CDR3 has 17 amino acids. The CDR3 DNA is TGTGCCAGCAGCCAAAGTTGCGGGGGGGCCGTTTGTGAGACCCAGTACTTC. This encodes CASSQSCGGAVCETQYF.

The chain employs TRBV10-2 and TRBJ2-1; TRBD2 matches 13 bases. V lost 3 bases, J lost 7 bases, and 6 bases stayed unmatched. The CDR3 spans 16 residues. Per germline, CDR1 WSHSY and CDR2 SAAADI. The CDR3 spells CASSDQGLAGSNEQFF. CDR3 bases: TGCGCCAGCAGTGACCAGGGACTAGCGGGATCGAATGAGCAGTTCTTC.

V is TRBV9 and J is TRBJ2-1; D not certain. The CDR3 consists of 15 residues. The germline V gene encodes CDR1 SGDLS and CDR2 YYNGEE. V was trimmed by 0 bases and J by 0 bases, leaving 7 bases between them. The CDR3 sequence is CASSVEGASYNEQFF. CDR3 DNA sequence: TGTGCCAGCAGCGTAGAGGGCGCCTCCTACAATGAGCAGTTCTTC.

The chain uses TRBV19 and TRBJ2-1, with 8 bases fitting TRBD1. CDR3 length: 14 residues. J was trimmed by 6 bases and V by 7 bases; bases with no gene match: 8. CDR1 and CDR2 from the germline V gene are LNHDA and SQIVND (reference sequence). The CDR3 nucleotides read TGTGCCAGTACGCTCAATACAGGGGGCAATGAGCAGTTCTTC. Encoded protein: CASTLNTGGNEQFF.

The chain carries TRBV28 and TRBJ2-7; 9 bases match TRBD2. With 5 bases clipped from V and 3 bases from J, the junction kept 5 bases outside the gene matches. The CDR3 is 14 amino acids. From germline, CDR1 is MDHEN and CDR2 SYDVKM. DNA for the CDR3: TGTGCCAGCAGTGTTAGCGGGAGTAGCTACGAGCAGTACTTC. It translates to CASSVSGSSYEQYF.

The V gene is TRBV5-5, the J gene TRBJ2-7; D is possibly TRBD2 (6 bases). Germline V gene data show CDR1 as SGHKS and CDR2 as YYEKEE (reference sequence). V was shortened by 0 bases and J by 4 bases, with 17 bases between the two germline ends. This CDR3 contains 16 residues. The CDR3 region is CASSLAMTGLRYEQYF. CDR3 nucleotide sequence: TGTGCCAGCAGCTTGGCTATGACGGGACTGCGATACGAGCAGTACTTC. Full variable domain (outside the CDR3, taken from reference TRBV5-5 and TRBJ2-7): DAGVTQSPTHLIKTRGQQVTLRCSPISGHKSVSWYQQVLGQGPQFIFQYYEKEERGRGNFPDRFSARQFPNYSSELNVNALLLGDSALYLCASSLAMTGLRYEQYFGPGTRLTVT.

This sequence joins TRBV20-1 and TRBJ2-7; D gene uncertain. The CDR3 totals 11 residues. CDR1 is DFQATT, CDR2 SNEGSKA, per germline (reference sequence). Between the trimmed V and J ends, which lost 5 bases and 2 bases, there was a span of 7 bases. This chain's CDR3 is CSAAPAYEQYF. CDR3 DNA: TGCAGTGCTGCCCCGGCCTACGAGCAGTACTTC.

The chain links TRBV7-9 to TRBJ1-5; maybe TRBD1 (5 bases). This CDR3 is 14 amino acids long. The V end was cut by 4 bases, the J end by 3 bases, with 10 bases between. From germline, CDR1 is SEHNR and CDR2 FQNEAQ (reference sequence). The CDR3 region is CASSSGTYNQPQHF. For the CDR3, the DNA is TGTGCCAGCAGCTCCGGGACCTACAATCAGCCCCAGCATTTT.

CDR3 DNA: TGTGCCATCAGTGTTGGACAGGGGGCGTCTGGAAACACCATATATTTT. Protein product: CAISVGQGASGNTIYF. This chain joins TRBV10-3 and TRBJ1-3; 11 positions match TRBD1. The CDR3 consists of 16 residues. CDR1 is ENHRY, CDR2 SYGVKD, per germline. V lost 4 bases, J lost 1 base, and 3 bases stayed unmatched.

The chain couples TRBV9 to TRBJ1-5; no definite D call. The germline V gene encodes CDR1 SGDLS and CDR2 YYNGEE. This CDR3 comprises 17 residues. V was clipped by 0 bases and J by 0 bases, with 13 bases between them. In nucleotides, the CDR3 is TGTGCCAGCAGCGTAGCCCGGCAGTTACATAGCAATCAGCCCCAGCATTTT. Its translation: CASSVARQLHSNQPQHF.

The gene calls are TRBV10-3 and TRBJ2-2, with D unclear. Germline CDR1 is ENHRY and CDR2 is SYGVKD. Between the trimmed V and J ends, which lost 10 bases and 5 bases, there was a span of 14 bases. The CDR3 totals 13 residues. CDR3 in amino acids: CASSSGATGELFF. CDR3 in DNA: TGTGCCAGCTCTAGTGGAGCGACCGGGGAGCTGTTTTTT.

The chain uses TRBV11-1 and TRBJ2-7; weak D call: TRBD1 (6 bases). Germline CDR1 is SGHAT and CDR2 is FQDESV (reference sequence). V was shortened by 1 base and J by 0 bases, with 7 bases between the two germline ends. The CDR3 length is 14 residues. The CDR3 DNA is TGTGCCAGCAGCTTAGGGGGGCCCTCCTACGAGCAGTACTTC. It is translated as CASSLGGPSYEQYF.

V gene TRBV7-9 combines with J gene TRBJ2-7; 7 positions match TRBD2. The CDR3 totals 16 residues. Trimming removed 4 bases from V and 4 bases from J; junction bases left unmatched: 13. CDR1 is SEHNR and CDR2 is FQNEAQ in the germline V gene (reference sequence). CDR3 in amino acids: CASSSPPGGTHYEQYF. In DNA form, the CDR3 reads TGTGCCAGCAGCTCGCCGCCGGGAGGCACCCATTACGAGCAGTACTTC. Full variable domain (missing parts from reference TRBV7-9 and TRBJ2-7): DTGVSQNPRHKITKRGQNVTFRCDPISEHNRLYWYRQTLGQGPEFLTYFQNEAQLEKSRLLSDRFSAERPKGSFSTLEIQRTEQGDSAMYLCASSSPPGGTHYEQYFGPGTRLTVT.

CDR3 DNA sequence: TGTGCCAGCAGTGCGAACAGGGGGCTTGCTAGCACAGATACGCAGTATTTT. Amino acids: CASSANRGLASTDTQYF. The chain recombines TRBV5-8 with TRBJ2-3, with TRBD1 matching over 9 bases. The germline CDR1 and CDR2 sequences are SGHTS and YDEGEE. This CDR3 has 17 residues. The V gene end was trimmed by 5 bases and the J gene end by 0 bases; junction bases not matched to a gene: 10.